This T cell receptor (beta chain) was captured by sequencing in a study of a mutant IDH1 vaccine in newly diagnosed glioma. Study in general: Treated patients comprised approximately 60% males and around 40% females, mean age approximately 37 years. Pretreatment consisted of radiotherapy, temozolomide, or both, with most receiving both. Regarding the study as a whole: Apparently unrelated to pseudoprogression were changes in the top peripheral T cell clonotypes.

Remarks on this clone: Its antigen is unknown.

Time point indicated: week 5, during vaccination. The investigators gave 300 ug of mutant IDH1 20-mer peptide in each vaccine dose, together with topical imiquimod. The method was immunoSEQ multiplex PCR; TCRdb's version includes in-frame clones alone and lacks a portion of them. Of more than 10,000 clones listed, roughly 91% are singletons. Germline values: CDR1 GTSNPN, CDR2 SVGIG (reference sequence). The CDR3 is made up of 13 amino acids. The J segment lost 5 bases and the V segment lost 6 bases, leaving 10 bases of the junction unmatched. The sequenced sample was PBMCs, obtained from a glioma patient whose treatment included an IDH1 peptide vaccine. This receptor was taken from a woman aged 40 to 49 with glioma. Some clones in this sample may be carry-over from other donors' samples. This chain connects TRBV30 to TRBJ2-7; TRBD2 matches 7 bases. CDR3 protein: CACGASGPNEQYF. DNA of the CDR3: TGTGCCTGCGGAGCTAGCGGTCCGAACGAGCAGTACTTC.